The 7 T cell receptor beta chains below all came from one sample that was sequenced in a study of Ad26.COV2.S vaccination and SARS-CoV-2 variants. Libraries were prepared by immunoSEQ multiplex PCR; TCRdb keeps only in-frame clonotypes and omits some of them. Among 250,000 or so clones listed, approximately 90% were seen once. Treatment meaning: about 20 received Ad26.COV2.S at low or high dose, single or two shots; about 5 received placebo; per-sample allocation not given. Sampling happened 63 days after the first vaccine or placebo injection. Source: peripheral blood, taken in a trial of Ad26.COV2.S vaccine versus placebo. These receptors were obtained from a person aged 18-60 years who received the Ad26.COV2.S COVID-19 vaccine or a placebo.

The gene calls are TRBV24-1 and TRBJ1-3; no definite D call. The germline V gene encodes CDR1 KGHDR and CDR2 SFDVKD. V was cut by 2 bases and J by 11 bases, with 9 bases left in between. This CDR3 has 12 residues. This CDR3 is CATSDSSLPIYF. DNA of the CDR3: TGTGCCACCAGTGATTCATCATTGCCCATATATTTT.

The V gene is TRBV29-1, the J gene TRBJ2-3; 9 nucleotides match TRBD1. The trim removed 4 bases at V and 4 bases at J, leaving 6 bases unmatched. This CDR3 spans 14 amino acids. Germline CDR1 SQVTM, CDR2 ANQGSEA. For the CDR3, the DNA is TGCAGCGTTGGGACAGGGGTCGGCGCAGATACGCAGTATTTT. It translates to CSVGTGVGADTQYF.

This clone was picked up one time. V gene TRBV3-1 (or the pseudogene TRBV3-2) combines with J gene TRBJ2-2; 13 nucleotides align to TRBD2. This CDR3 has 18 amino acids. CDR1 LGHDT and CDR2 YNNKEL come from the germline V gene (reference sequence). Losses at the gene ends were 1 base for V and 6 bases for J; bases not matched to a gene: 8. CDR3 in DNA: TGTGCCAGCAGCCAAGCACTAGCGGGAGGGAGTAAGGCCGGGGAGCTGTTTTTT. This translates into CASSQALAGGSKAGELFF.

CDR3 region: CASSHQFEPQHF. DNA of the CDR3: TGTGCCAGCAGTCACCAATTTGAGCCCCAGCATTTT. The rearrangement uses TRBV6-2 or TRBV6-3 and TRBJ1-5; D remains unclear. CDR1 is MNHEY and CDR2 is SVGEGT in the germline V gene. V was clipped by 5 bases and J by 8 bases, with 10 bases between them. This CDR3 contains 12 residues.

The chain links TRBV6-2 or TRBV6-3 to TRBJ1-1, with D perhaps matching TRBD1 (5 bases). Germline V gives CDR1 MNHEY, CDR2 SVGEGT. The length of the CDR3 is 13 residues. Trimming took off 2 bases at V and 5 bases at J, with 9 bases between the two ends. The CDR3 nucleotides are TGTGCCAGCAGTTACGAGGGGAAGACTGAAGCTTTCTTT. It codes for CASSYEGKTEAFF.

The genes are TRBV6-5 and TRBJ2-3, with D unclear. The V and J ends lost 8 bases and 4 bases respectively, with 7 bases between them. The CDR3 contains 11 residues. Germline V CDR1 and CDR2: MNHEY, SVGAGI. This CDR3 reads CASGLADTQYF. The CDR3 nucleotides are TGTGCCAGCGGGTTGGCAGATACGCAGTATTTT.

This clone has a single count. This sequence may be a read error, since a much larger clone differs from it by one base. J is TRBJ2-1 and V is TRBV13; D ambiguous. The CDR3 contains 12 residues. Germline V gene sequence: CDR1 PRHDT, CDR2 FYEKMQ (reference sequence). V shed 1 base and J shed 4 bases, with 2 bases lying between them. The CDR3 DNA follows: TGTGCCAGCAGCTTAGATTACAATGAGCAGTTCTTC. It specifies CASSLDYNEQFF.